The clone carrying this T cell receptor beta chain was seen only a few times. Other DNA sequences in the same sample also yield this CDR3. The sample is drawn from a study of glioma-infiltrating T cells after dendritic cell vaccination. For the study at large: Three intradermal dendritic cell vaccine injections were given every two weeks.

The method was immunoSEQ multiplex PCR; TCRdb's version includes in-frame clones alone and lacks a portion of them. The table lists about 92,000 clones, 85% to 90% of them singletons, with around 16% in the top ten. Fresh-frozen tumor tissue and more than two years of survival data were available for all. V shed 4 bases and J 1 base; nucleotides not matched to a gene: 3. Germline loops: CDR1 LNHDA, CDR2 SQIVND (reference sequence). The CDR3 runs to 15 residues. The TCR sequence derives from a human donor with glioblastoma. The chain carries TRBV19 and TRBJ2-7, with 11 bases identical to TRBD1. The source material was blood, sampled before dendritic cell vaccination. Here the CDR3 DNA reads TGTGCCAGTAGTACCGGGACAGGGGGATCCTACGAGCAGTACTTC. As protein: CASSTGTGGSYEQYF.